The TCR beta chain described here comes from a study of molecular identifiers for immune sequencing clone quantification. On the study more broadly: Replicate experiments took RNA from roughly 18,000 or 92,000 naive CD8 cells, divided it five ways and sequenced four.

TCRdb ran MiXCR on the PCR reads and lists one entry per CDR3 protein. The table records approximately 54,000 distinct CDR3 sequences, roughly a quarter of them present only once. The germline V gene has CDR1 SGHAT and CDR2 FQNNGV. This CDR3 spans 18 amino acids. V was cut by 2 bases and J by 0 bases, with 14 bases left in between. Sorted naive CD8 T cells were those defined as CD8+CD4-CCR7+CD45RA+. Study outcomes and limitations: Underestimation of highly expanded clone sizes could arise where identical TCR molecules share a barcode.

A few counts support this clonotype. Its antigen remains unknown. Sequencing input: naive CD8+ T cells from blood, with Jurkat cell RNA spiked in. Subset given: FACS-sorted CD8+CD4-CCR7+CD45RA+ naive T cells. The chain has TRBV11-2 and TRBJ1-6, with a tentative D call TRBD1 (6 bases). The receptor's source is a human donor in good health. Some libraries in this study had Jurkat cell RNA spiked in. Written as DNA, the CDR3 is TGTGCCAGCAGCTTATTCAGTACAGGGAGCTCCTATAATTCACCCCTCCACTTT. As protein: CASSLFSTGSSYNSPLHF.